This T cell receptor (beta chain) was recorded in a study of cytomegalovirus exposure and HLA in healthy donors. Findings and limits, study-wide: The tendency of first-cohort TCR clusters to co-occur in the roughly 110 validation repertoires was the finding of a later analysis.

The donors were part of the validation cohort, which consisted of 120 subjects and was separate from the first cohort of about 720 subjects. This clone was detected once. Its antigen remains unknown. Repertoires were generated with immunoSEQ multiplex PCR, while TCRdb's copy carries only in-frame clones and drops some. The sample lists under 350,000 clones, about 86% occurring once. This clonotype originated in a woman aged 18-30 years in good health and CMV-seronegative. Sequencing used PBMCs.

CDR3 sequence reads: CASSILAGSSYEQYF. The CDR3 nucleotides read TGTGCCAGTAGTATCCTAGCGGGAAGCTCCTACGAGCAGTACTTC. The V and J genes are TRBV19 and TRBJ2-7, with 9 nucleotides matching TRBD2. Germline assignment: CDR1 LNHDA and CDR2 SQIVND (reference sequence). The CDR3 contains 15 residues. V shed 3 bases and J 0 bases; nucleotides not matched to a gene: 3.